The 18 T cell receptor beta chains listed next were all sequenced from one sample in a study of T cell changes during pregnancy in multiple sclerosis. This table comes from immunoSEQ multiplex PCR, and its TCRdb copy is limited to in-frame clones, with some not included. The sample holds tens of thousands of clones; under 95% are singletons and the top ten take about 0.45%. Source: CD4+ T cells from peripheral blood mononuclear cells, taken before pregnancy. These TCRs come from a female donor with multiple sclerosis, enrolled in a pregnancy study.

The count of this clone is one. This chain connects TRBV18 to TRBJ1-3, with 7 bases matching TRBD1. Losses at the gene ends were 3 bases for V and 2 bases for J; bases not matched to a gene: 7. The CDR3 length is 16 residues. Germline V gene sequence: CDR1 KGHSH, CDR2 LQKENI. The CDR3 loop reads CASSPDREGPGNTIYF. The DNA of the CDR3 is TGTGCCAGCTCACCCGACAGGGAAGGCCCTGGAAACACCATATATTTT.

This clone was detected a few times. The chain couples TRBV2 to TRBJ2-7, with D uncertain. CDR1 and CDR2 (germline): SNHLY, FYNNEI. V gave up 3 bases and J gave up 5 bases, with 14 bases separating them. This CDR3 region has 14 residues. As DNA, the CDR3 is TGTGCCAGCAGTGAGTCGTCCAGGATCCACGAGCAGTACTTC. Its protein is CASSESSRIHEQYF.

CDR3 coding DNA: TGTGCCAGCAGCTTAGGTGCAGGGTTGAGGGAGACCCAGTACTTC. Translated: CASSLGAGLRETQYF. The chain links TRBV7-7 to TRBJ2-5; D is possibly TRBD1 (5 bases). Trimming cost V 1 base and J 5 bases, with 14 bases left between them. The germline V gene encodes CDR1 SSHAT and CDR2 FNYEAQ (reference sequence). This CDR3 has 15 amino acids.

Details on this clone: The junction departs from germline at one end; a sequencing error may be responsible. The chain has TRBV6-5 and TRBJ1-1; 7 bases match TRBD1. Germline CDR1 is MNHEY and CDR2 is SVGAGI. The CDR3 loop spans 14 amino acids. CDR3 nucleotide sequence: TGTGCCAGCAGTCTCCCGGGACAGAACCCTGAAGCTTTCTTT. Protein: CASSLPGQNPEAFF.

The table lists this clone with a count of one. V is TRBV7-3 and J is TRBJ2-2, with 9 bases identical to TRBD2. With V trimmed by 2 bases and J by 6 bases, 7 bases remained unmatched. CDR3 length: 16 residues. Germline V gene data show CDR1 as SGHTA and CDR2 as FQGTGA. The CDR3 sequence is CASSLGASGKAGELFF. The CDR3 nucleotides are TGTGCCAGCAGCTTAGGGGCTAGCGGGAAGGCCGGGGAGCTGTTTTTT. Full variable domain (missing parts from reference TRBV7-3 and TRBJ2-2): GAGVSQTPSNKVTEKGKYVELRCDPISGHTALYWYRQSLGQGPEFLIYFQGTGAADDSGLPNDRFFAVRPEGSVSTLKIQRTERGDSAVYLCASSLGASGKAGELFFGEGSRLTVL.

V gene TRBV29-1 combines with J gene TRBJ2-5; TRBD2 matches at 10 bases. The CDR3 loop spans 14 amino acids. The trim removed 4 bases at V and 6 bases at J, leaving 8 bases unmatched. Germline loops: CDR1 SQVTM, CDR2 ANQGSEA. The CDR3 region has the DNA TGCAGCGTTGCATTAAGCGGGAGGGGAAAGACCCAGTACTTC. Its translation: CSVALSGRGKTQYF.

The rearrangement links TRBV19 to TRBJ2-5, with 8 bases aligning to TRBD1. Germline CDR1 is LNHDA and CDR2 is SQIVND (reference sequence). The junction had 3 bases not matched to a gene; V was cut back by 5 bases and J by 1 base. This CDR3 spans 14 amino acids. CDR3 in DNA: TGTGCCAGTAGTTCTACAGGGGGCCAAGAGACCCAGTACTTC. Translating gives CASSSTGGQETQYF. The variable domain in full, with the rest retrieved from reference TRBV19 and TRBJ2-5, is DGGITQSPKYLFRKEGQNVTLSCEQNLNHDAMYWYRQDPGQGLRLIYYSQIVNDFQKGDIAEGYSVSREKKESFPLTVTSAQKNPTAFYLCASSSTGGQETQYFGPGTRLLVL.

This clone occurred once. The chain joins TRBV5-1 to TRBJ2-2, with D tentatively TRBD2 (6 bases). The CDR3 contains 16 residues. Trimming took 3 bases from V and 5 from J, leaving 17 bases between them. Germline assignment: CDR1 SGHRS and CDR2 YFSETQ. The CDR3 coding sequence is TGCGCCAGCAGCTCGCGGGCCTTCGCGGGGACCGGGGAGCTGTTTTTT. It specifies CASSSRAFAGTGELFF.

This chain uses TRBV7-9 with TRBJ1-6; no firm D call. The ends were cut back, 4 bases at V and 8 bases at J, with 12 bases in the middle. The CDR3 spans 14 residues. CDR1 and CDR2 (germline): SEHNR, FQNEAQ (reference sequence). CDR3 DNA sequence: TGTGCCAGCAGCTCCCTCGGACTCTATTCACCCCTCCACTTT. Its protein is CASSSLGLYSPLHF.

V and J are TRBV6-6 and TRBJ1-5; TRBD1 is a possible D gene (5 bases). The length of the CDR3 is 15 residues. Germline CDR1 MNHNY, CDR2 SVGAGI (reference sequence). Between the trimmed V and J ends, which lost 6 bases and 3 bases, there was a span of 15 bases. CDR3 nucleotides: TGTGCCAGCAGCCTCGACAGTTCCTACAATCAGCCCCAGCATTTT. This codes for CASSLDSSYNQPQHF.

This clone was seen only once. The chain couples TRBV9 to TRBJ2-3; D gene unclear. This CDR3 contains 16 residues. V lost 1 base, J lost 0 bases, and 12 bases lay in between. Germline-derived CDR1 and CDR2 are SGDLS and YYNGEE. The CDR3 loop reads CASSVLQTESTDTQYF. CDR3 DNA sequence: TGTGCCAGCAGCGTACTACAGACCGAAAGCACAGATACGCAGTATTTT.

The CDR3 DNA reads TGCGCCAGTTTGACGTCCCGGGACAGAGTCTACGAGCAGTACTTC. Its protein product is CASLTSRDRVYEQYF. J is TRBJ2-7 and V is TRBV4-3; 7 nucleotides align to TRBD1. The CDR3 extends over 15 amino acids. Germline V gene sequence: CDR1 LGHNA, CDR2 YSLEER. Trimming at V came to 9 bases and at J to 3 bases, leaving 14 bases not matched to a gene.

A single count supports this clone. The CDR3 loop reads CASRPTVTYGYTF. Written as DNA, the CDR3 is TGTGCCAGCAGACCGACAGTGACCTATGGCTACACCTTC. V is TRBV27 and J is TRBJ1-2, with TRBD1 as a possible D gene (5 bases). Germline CDR1 MNHEY, CDR2 SMNVEV (reference sequence). Trimming removed 6 bases at V and 4 bases at J, with 12 bases between. The CDR3 sequence is 13 residues long.

The chain uses TRBV5-1 and TRBJ2-1, with TRBD2 as a possible D gene (7 bases). The germline V gene has CDR1 SGHRS and CDR2 YFSETQ. This CDR3 contains 14 residues. V lost 4 bases to trimming and J lost 7 bases, with 15 bases between them. This chain's CDR3 is CASSEREGGNEQFF. The CDR3 DNA follows: TGCGCCAGCAGCGAGAGAGAGGGGGGGAATGAGCAGTTCTTC.

The chain recombines TRBV15 with TRBJ1-1; the D is unclear. CDR1 is LNHNV and CDR2 is YYDKDF in the germline V gene (reference sequence). This CDR3 is 13 amino acids long. Between the trimmed V and J ends, which lost 6 bases and 3 bases, there was a span of 11 bases. The CDR3, as DNA: TGTGCCACCAGACGTGACGGAGACACTGAAGCTTTCTTT. It encodes CATRRDGDTEAFF.

In regard to this clone: One end of the junction fails to match germline, which may point to a read error. Distinct nucleotide sequences in the sample also encode this CDR3. This chain connects TRBV30 to TRBJ2-5; TRBD2 aligns across 11 bases. The CDR3 runs to 15 residues. Germline V lookup: CDR1 GTSNPN, CDR2 SVGIG (reference sequence). Here the CDR3 DNA reads TGCGCCTGGAGTAGGGCTAGCGGGGGGTTGGAGACCCAGTACTTC. Protein: CAWSRASGGLETQYF.

V is TRBV20-1 and J is TRBJ2-3; the D gene is possibly TRBD2 (6 bases). This CDR3 is built from 11 residues. The ends were cut back, 7 bases at V and 3 bases at J, with 8 bases in the middle. Germline CDR1 DFQATT, CDR2 SNEGSKA (reference sequence). The CDR3 region is CSGAGTDTQYF. DNA for the CDR3: TGCAGTGGCGCGGGGACAGATACGCAGTATTTT.

There are a few counts of this clone. J is TRBJ1-1 and V is TRBV29-1; TRBD1 aligns across 9 bases. The CDR3 is made up of 14 amino acids. Germline V lookup: CDR1 SQVTM, CDR2 ANQGSEA. V lost 3 bases to trimming and J lost 5 bases; unmatched junction nucleotides: 7. The CDR3 coding sequence is TGCAGCGTTGACCGGACAGGGGCTAGGACTGAAGCTTTCTTT. This translates into CSVDRTGARTEAFF.